This paragraph covers one T cell receptor (beta chain) sequence. No base quality information exists; no much larger clone differs at one position. The sample's treatment or condition, from its label and the paper: live attenuated yellow fever vaccine strain. PBMCs were isolated from peripheral blood using a standard Ficoll-Paque protocol. Epitope-specific CD8 T cells were sorted using a dextramer loaded with the yellow fever NS4B epitope peptide, with anti-CD3 and anti-CD8 staining. TriZol was used to extract RNA from bulk PBMCs, CD4 and CD8 fractions, and dextramer-positive and dextramer-negative fractions. The CDR3 measures 16 amino acids from cysteine to phenylalanine. Only CDR3 DNA remains: 48 bases, in frame from the first base. V and J are trimmed by 6 bases and 3 bases, and the gene matches miss 14 bases of the junction. According to the germline V gene, CDR1 reads SQVTM and CDR2 reads ANQGSEA.

These data originate in a study of T cells after yellow fever vaccination (dated by TCRdb to the late 2010s). With regard to the full study: Libraries from fractions with low cell numbers were prepared with the SMART-Seq v4 Ultra Low Input RNA kit. Bulk TCR alpha and beta repertoires were sequenced longitudinally to track T-cell clones before and after primary and booster YFV17D yellow fever vaccination. Two healthy male donors, one aged 18 to 29 and one aged 30 to 40 years, made up the cohort. Blood samples were taken at several timepoints before and after primary and secondary immunization, and bulk PBMC replicates and cell subsets were isolated.

Overall study outcomes, separate from this receptor: The secondary T-cell response was weaker than the primary response but faster, peaking on day 5 instead of day 15. FACS-sorted repertoires could contain abundant contaminating clonotypes from the bulk population, so computational filtering was required. A small fraction of clonotypes showed up in both the CD4 and CD8 compartments, probably as a result of convergent recombination. Most clones expanded after primary vaccination (about 95% of CD4 and approximately 90% of CD8) were re-detected after the booster, suggesting that broad memory maintenance occurred. Because only a couple of donors were included in the study, the extent to which the findings can be generalized is limited.

Synthesis of TCR cDNA relied on 5'RACE template switching, a step that introduced a universal primer site along with unique molecular identifiers. Priming of cDNA synthesis was performed from both the TCR alpha and TCR beta constant segments. Library amplification involved two PCR steps, and the second step added sample barcodes and sequencing adapters. Sequencing of libraries was done on Illumina HiSeq 2500 (2x100 bp) or NovaSeq (2x150 bp). The original pipeline was this. Reads were demultiplexed and collapsed into UMI consensus sequences with MIGEC, and V(D)J alignment was performed with MiXCR. Clonotypes responding to the vaccine were identified with edgeR on replicate PBMC samples, with the criteria of FDR below 0.01 and a log2 fold change above 5 up to day 15. CD4 or CD8 identity was assigned to each bulk clonotype according to whether the clonotype was present at higher abundance in the sequenced CD4 repertoire or the sequenced CD8 repertoire. Clonotypes enriched at least 10-fold in dextramer-positive versus dextramer-negative fractions were classed as NS4B-specific, and CD4-biased clonotypes were left out. TCRdb trimmed the raw reads at Q25, called clones with MiXCR and kept productive beta chains. Entries that share a CDR3 protein sequence are merged under the most common genes and DNA. The V and J calls here are based on TCRdb, not the publication. For this sample there are about 85,000 distinct CDR3 sequences; about an eighth appear just once. The top ten constitute 20% to 25% of the sample.

The clonotype comes from a man aged 18 to 35 who received the YFV17D yellow fever vaccine. The chain employs TRBV29-1 and TRBJ2-4, with 7 bases aligning to TRBD1. Sequencing was performed on CD8+ T cells not binding an NS4B(214-222) dextramer, sorted from PBMCs, taken roughly 20 days after the first yellow fever vaccination. Taken with the paper, the label for cell subset or site translates to: NS4B epitope dextramer-negative CD8 T cells. The CDR3 here reads CSVDPGQDFNKNIQYF. The nucleotide sequence reads as follows: TGCAGCGTGGATCCAGGACAGGACTTTAACAAAAACATTCAGTACTTC. The CDR3, completed at both ends by the reference TRBV29-1 and TRBJ2-4 genes, gives the full variable domain SAVISQKPSRDICQRGTSLTIQCQVDSQVTMMFWYRQQPGQSLTLIATANQGSEATYESGFVIDKFPISRPNLTFSTLTVSNMSPEDSSIYLCSVDPGQDFNKNIQYFGAGTRLSVL.